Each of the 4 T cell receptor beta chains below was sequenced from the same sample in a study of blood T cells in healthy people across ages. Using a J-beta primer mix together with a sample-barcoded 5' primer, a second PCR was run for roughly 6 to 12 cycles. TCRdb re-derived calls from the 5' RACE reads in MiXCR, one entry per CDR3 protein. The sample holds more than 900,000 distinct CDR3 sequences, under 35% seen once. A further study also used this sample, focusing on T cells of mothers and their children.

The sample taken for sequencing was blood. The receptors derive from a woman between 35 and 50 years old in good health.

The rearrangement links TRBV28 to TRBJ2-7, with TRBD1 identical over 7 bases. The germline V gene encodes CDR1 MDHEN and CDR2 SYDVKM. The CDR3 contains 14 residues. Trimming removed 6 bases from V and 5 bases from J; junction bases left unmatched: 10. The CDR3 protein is CASRGLTGIDEQYF. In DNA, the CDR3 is TGTGCCAGCAGGGGGTTGACAGGGATAGACGAGCAGTACTTC. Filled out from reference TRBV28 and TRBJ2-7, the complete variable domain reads DVKVTQSSRYLVKRTGEKVFLECVQDMDHENMFWYRQDPGLGLRLIYFSYDVKMKEKGDIPEGYSVSREKKERFSLILESASTNQTSMYLCASRGLTGIDEQYFGPGTRLTVT.

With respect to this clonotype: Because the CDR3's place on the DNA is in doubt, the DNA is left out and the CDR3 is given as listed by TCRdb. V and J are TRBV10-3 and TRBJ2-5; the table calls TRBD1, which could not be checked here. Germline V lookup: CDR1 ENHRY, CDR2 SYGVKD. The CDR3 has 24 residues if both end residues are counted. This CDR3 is CAIHASVTDTQYFGPGTAQETQYF.

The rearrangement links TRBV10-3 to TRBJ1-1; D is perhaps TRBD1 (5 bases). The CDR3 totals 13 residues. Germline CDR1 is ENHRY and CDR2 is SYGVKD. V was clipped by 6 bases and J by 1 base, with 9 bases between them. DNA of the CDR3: TGTGCCATCAGGCGGGGCTCGAACACTGAAGCTTTCTTT. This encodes CAIRRGSNTEAFF.

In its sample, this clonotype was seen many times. CDR3 region: CASSLARGGASYEQYF. Here the CDR3 DNA reads TGTGCCAGCAGCTTAGCGCGGGGGGGCGCCTCTTACGAGCAGTACTTC. This chain links TRBV7-4 with TRBJ2-7; 9 bases align to TRBD2. V was pared by 0 bases and J by 4 bases, with 7 bases of the junction left unmatched. The CDR3 consists of 16 residues. Germline loops: CDR1 SGHVT, CDR2 SQSDAQ.